Reported below is one T cell receptor beta chain. In the original analysis: Reference gene primer amplification in the assay estimated nucleated cell counts. Sequenced by immunoSEQ multiplex PCR; TCRdb stores in-frame clones only, minus some. That table furnishes V, J and clone size, whereas the DNA furnished D and trimming. The data contain under 200,000 clones, around 77% of them seen just once; the ten biggest clones take up roughly 6.8%. The data are from a study of blood T cell repertoires in COVID-19. Study-level background: COVID-19 samples, acute and convalescent, were from the United States, Italy and Spain. From T cells, B-cell-depleted T cells, or PBMCs came the material, which was cDNA or gDNA.

The CDR3 totals 16 residues. Per germline, CDR1 SGDLS and CDR2 YYNGEE. Deletions cut 1 base from V and 7 bases from J, with 15 bases between. The chain links TRBV9 to TRBJ1-6, with D possibly matching TRBD1 (6 bases). The clonotype originates from a man in his sixties or seventies with active or convalescent COVID-19. What was sequenced was peripheral blood. CDR3 sequence: CASSVRGRSPNSPLHF. In nucleotides, the CDR3 is TGTGCCAGCAGCGTAAGGGGGAGATCCCCCAATTCACCCCTCCACTTT. Supplemented by reference TRBV9 and TRBJ1-6, the full variable domain reads DSGVTQTPKHLITATGQRVTLRCSPRSGDLSVYWYQQSLDQGLQFLIQYYNGEERAKGNILERFSAQQFPDLHSELNLSSLELGDSALYFCASSVRGRSPNSPLHFGNGTRLTVT.